This T cell receptor beta chain was documented in a study of PD-1 blockade in classical Hodgkin lymphoma. On the study more broadly: Patients were administered nivolumab (3 mg/kg intravenously) every 2 weeks.

As for time point: cycle 4 day 1 (C4D1), after six to seven weeks of nivolumab. Patients all relapsed after autologous stem cell transplantation, and there was variation in brentuximab vedotin exposure. Patients reached a best response of complete response, partial response or progressive disease. The V and J ends lost 0 bases and 3 bases respectively, with 15 bases between them. CDR3 size: 16 residues. Germline V gives CDR1 MNHEY, CDR2 SVGAGI. Sequenced by immunoSEQ multiplex PCR; TCRdb stores in-frame clones only, minus some. This sample yields about 39,000 clones, of which around 78% are seen a single time; 37% belongs to the top ten.

This clonotype originated in a human donor with classical Hodgkin lymphoma. Sequencing was performed on peripheral blood mononuclear cells (PBMCs), taken before the fourth cycle of nivolumab. V gene TRBV6-5 combines with J gene TRBJ2-7; perhaps TRBD1 as D (6 bases). CDR3 nucleotides: TGTGCCAGCAGTTACTCGAAGTCAGGGGATTACTACGAGCAGTACTTC. As protein: CASSYSKSGDYYEQYF.